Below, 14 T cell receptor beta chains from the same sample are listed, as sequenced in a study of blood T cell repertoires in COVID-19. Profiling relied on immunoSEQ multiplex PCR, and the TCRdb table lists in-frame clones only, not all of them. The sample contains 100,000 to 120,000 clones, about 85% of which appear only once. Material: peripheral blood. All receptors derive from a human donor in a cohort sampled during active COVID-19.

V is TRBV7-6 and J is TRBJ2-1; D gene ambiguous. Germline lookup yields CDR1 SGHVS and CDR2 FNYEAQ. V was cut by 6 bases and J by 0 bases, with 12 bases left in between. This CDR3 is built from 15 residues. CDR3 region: CASRPTSSSYNEQFF. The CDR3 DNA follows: TGTGCCAGCAGGCCGACATCGAGCTCCTACAATGAGCAGTTCTTC.

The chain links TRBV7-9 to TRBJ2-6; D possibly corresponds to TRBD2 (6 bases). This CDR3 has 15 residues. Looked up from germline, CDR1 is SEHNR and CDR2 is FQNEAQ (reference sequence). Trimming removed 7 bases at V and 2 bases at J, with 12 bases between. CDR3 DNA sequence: TGTGCCAGCAAAGGAGGGTGGGCTGGGGCCAACGTCCTGACTTTC. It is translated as CASKGGWAGANVLTF.

The CDR3 DNA is TGTGCCAGCAGCAACAGGGAGGGGTCCTACAATGAGCAGTTCTTC. Translating gives CASSNREGSYNEQFF. V usage is TRBV28 and J usage is TRBJ2-1; TRBD2 is a possible D gene (7 bases). V dropped 6 bases and J dropped 1 base, with 13 bases sitting between them. This CDR3 spans 15 amino acids. In germline, CDR1 is MDHEN, CDR2 SYDVKM. Drawing the rest from reference TRBV28 and TRBJ2-1, the complete variable domain is DVKVTQSSRYLVKRTGEKVFLECVQDMDHENMFWYRQDPGLGLRLIYFSYDVKMKEKGDIPEGYSVSREKKERFSLILESASTNQTSMYLCASSNREGSYNEQFFGPGTRLTVL.

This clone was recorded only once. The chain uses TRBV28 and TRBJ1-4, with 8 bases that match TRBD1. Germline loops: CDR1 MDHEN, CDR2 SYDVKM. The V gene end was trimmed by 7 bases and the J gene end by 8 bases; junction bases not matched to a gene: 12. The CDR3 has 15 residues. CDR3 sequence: CASNRGSLKKEKLFF. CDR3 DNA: TGTGCCAGCAACAGGGGGTCCCTAAAGAAAGAAAAACTGTTTTTT. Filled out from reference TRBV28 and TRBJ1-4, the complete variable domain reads DVKVTQSSRYLVKRTGEKVFLECVQDMDHENMFWYRQDPGLGLRLIYFSYDVKMKEKGDIPEGYSVSREKKERFSLILESASTNQTSMYLCASNRGSLKKEKLFFGSGTQLSVL.

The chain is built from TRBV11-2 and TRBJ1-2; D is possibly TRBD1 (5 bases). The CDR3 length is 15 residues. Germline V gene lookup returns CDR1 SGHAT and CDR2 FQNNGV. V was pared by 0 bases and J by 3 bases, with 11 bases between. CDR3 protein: CASSLEPGGDYGYTF. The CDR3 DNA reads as TGTGCCAGCAGCTTAGAACCGGGGGGGGACTATGGCTACACCTTC.

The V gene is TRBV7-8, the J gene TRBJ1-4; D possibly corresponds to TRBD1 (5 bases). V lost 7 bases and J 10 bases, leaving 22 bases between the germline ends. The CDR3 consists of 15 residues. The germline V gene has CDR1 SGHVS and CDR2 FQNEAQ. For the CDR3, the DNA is TGTGCCAGCACCCTTCGGGGGACGGGGAGTGGAAAACTGTTTTTT. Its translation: CASTLRGTGSGKLFF.

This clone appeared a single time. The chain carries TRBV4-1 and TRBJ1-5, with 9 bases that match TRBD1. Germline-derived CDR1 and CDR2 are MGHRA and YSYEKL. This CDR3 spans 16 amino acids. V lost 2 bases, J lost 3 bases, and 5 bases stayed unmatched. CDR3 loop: CASSQIQGANNQPQHF. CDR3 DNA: TGCGCCAGCAGCCAAATACAGGGGGCGAACAATCAGCCCCAGCATTTT.

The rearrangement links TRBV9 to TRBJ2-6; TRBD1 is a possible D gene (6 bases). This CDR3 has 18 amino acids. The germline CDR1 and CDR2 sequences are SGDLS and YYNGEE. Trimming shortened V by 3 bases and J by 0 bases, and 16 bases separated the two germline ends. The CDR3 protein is CASSETDRYNSGANVLTF. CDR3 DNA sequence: TGTGCCAGCAGCGAAACAGACAGGTACAACTCTGGGGCCAACGTCCTGACTTTC.

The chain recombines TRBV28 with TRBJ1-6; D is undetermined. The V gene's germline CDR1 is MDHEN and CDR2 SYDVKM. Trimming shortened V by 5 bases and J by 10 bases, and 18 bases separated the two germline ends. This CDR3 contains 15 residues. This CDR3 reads CASSARTEVRSPLHF. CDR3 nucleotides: TGTGCCAGCAGTGCCCGGACGGAGGTCAGATCACCCCTCCACTTT.

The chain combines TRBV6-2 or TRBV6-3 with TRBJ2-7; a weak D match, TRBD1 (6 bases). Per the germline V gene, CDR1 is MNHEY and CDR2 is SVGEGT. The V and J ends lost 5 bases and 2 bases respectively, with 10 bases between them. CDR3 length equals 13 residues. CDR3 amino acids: CASSTGFTYEQYF. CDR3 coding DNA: TGTGCCAGCAGTACAGGGTTTACCTACGAGCAGTACTTC.

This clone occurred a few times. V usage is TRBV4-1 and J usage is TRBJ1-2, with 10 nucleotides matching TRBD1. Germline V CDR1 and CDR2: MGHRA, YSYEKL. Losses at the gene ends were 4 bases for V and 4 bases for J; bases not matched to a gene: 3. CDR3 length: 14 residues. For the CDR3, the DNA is TGCGCCAGCAGCCGGGACAGGGGATCCTATGGCTACACCTTC. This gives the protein CASSRDRGSYGYTF.

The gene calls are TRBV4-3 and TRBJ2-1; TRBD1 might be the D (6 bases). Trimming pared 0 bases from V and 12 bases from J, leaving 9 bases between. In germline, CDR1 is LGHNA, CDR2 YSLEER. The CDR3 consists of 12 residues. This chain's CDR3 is CASSQDRGWQFF. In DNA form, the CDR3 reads TGCGCCAGCAGCCAAGACAGGGGCTGGCAGTTCTTC.

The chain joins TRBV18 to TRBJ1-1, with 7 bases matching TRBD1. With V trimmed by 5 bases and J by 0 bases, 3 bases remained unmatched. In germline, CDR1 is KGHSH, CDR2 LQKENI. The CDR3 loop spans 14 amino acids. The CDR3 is CASSKTGVNTEAFF. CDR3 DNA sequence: TGTGCCAGCTCAAAAACAGGGGTGAACACTGAAGCTTTCTTT.

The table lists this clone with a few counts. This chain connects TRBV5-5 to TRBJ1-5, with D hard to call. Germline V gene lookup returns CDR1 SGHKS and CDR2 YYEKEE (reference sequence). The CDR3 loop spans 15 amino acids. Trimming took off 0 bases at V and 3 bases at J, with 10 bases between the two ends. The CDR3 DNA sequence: TGTGCCAGCAGCTTGGGGGTCTGGGCCAATCAGCCCCAGCATTTT. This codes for CASSLGVWANQPQHF.